One sample yielded the 15 T cell receptor beta chains listed below, sequenced in a study of CD8 T cells in Susac syndrome. A quantity of roughly 0.5 to 1 ug RNA underwent reverse transcription using random hexamers. TCRdb reprocessed the immunoSEQ multiplex PCR reads via MiXCR and lists one record per CDR3 protein. The table shows 130,000 to 150,000 distinct CDR3 sequences, with around 94% occurring only once. The sequenced sample was CD4+ T cells from PBMCs. These receptor sequences come from a human donor in good health.

CDR3 DNA sequence: TGTGCCAGCAGCCAGAGGGGCATGAACACTGAAGCTTTCTTT. Translating gives CASSQRGMNTEAFF. The chain couples TRBV3-1 to TRBJ1-1, with D possibly being TRBD1 (5 bases). CDR3 length equals 14 residues. CDR1 is LGHDT and CDR2 is YNNKEL in the germline V gene (reference sequence). The V and J ends lost 3 bases and 0 bases respectively, with 8 bases between them. The full variable domain, with the rest looked up from reference TRBV3-1 and TRBJ1-1, is DTAVSQTPKYLVTQMGNDKSIKCEQNLGHDTMYWYKQDSKKFLKIMFSYNNKELIINETVPNRFSPKSPDKAHLNLHINSLELGDSAVYFCASSQRGMNTEAFFGQGTRLTVV.

The V call is TRBV2, the J call TRBJ1-1, with TRBD1 matching 9 bases. The germline V gene has CDR1 SNHLY and CDR2 FYNNEI. The CDR3 has 14 residues. V lost 8 bases, J lost 0 bases, and 4 bases stayed unmatched. The CDR3 is CASGGTGLNTEAFF. CDR3 DNA sequence: TGTGCCAGCGGGGGGACAGGGCTGAACACTGAAGCTTTCTTT. The complete variable domain, with remaining parts taken from reference TRBV2 and TRBJ1-1, reads EPEVTQTPSHQVTQMGQEVILRCVPISNHLYFYWYRQILGQKVEFLVSFYNNEISEKSEIFDDQFSVERPDGSNFTLKIRSTKLEDSAMYFCASGGTGLNTEAFFGQGTRLTVV.

The CDR3 protein is CASRRPGTGDTQYF. In DNA, the CDR3 is TGTGCCAGCCGGCGACCGGGGACAGGAGATACGCAGTATTTT. The V call is TRBV11-2, the J call TRBJ2-3; 8 nucleotides line up with TRBD1. After removal of 8 bases from V and 5 bases from J, the junction contained 9 bases not matched to a gene. Germline loops: CDR1 SGHAT, CDR2 FQNNGV. The CDR3 is made up of 14 amino acids.

J is TRBJ2-2 and V is TRBV30, with D hard to call. Trimming removed 0 bases from V and 1 base from J, with 6 bases in between. CDR1 is GTSNPN and CDR2 is SVGIG in the germline V gene (reference sequence). The CDR3 spans 14 residues. The CDR3 DNA reads TGTGCCTGGAGTGTACAGAGGAACACCGGGGAGCTGTTTTTT. Translating gives CAWSVQRNTGELFF.

The chain carries TRBV5-1 and TRBJ2-1; 9 nucleotides match TRBD2. The junction had 13 bases not matched to a gene; V was cut back by 7 bases and J by 2 bases. The germline CDR1 and CDR2 sequences are SGHRS and YFSETQ. There are 17 residues in the CDR3. The CDR3 region has the DNA TGCGCCAGCGAAATCGGGACTAGCTCGGCGCCCTACAATGAGCAGTTCTTC. Translated, it gives CASEIGTSSAPYNEQFF.

This chain connects TRBV19 to TRBJ2-2, with TRBD1 matching 9 bases. Germline V gene sequence: CDR1 LNHDA, CDR2 SQIVND (reference sequence). V dropped 10 bases and J dropped 0; count of bases not matched to a gene: 3. The CDR3 extends over 14 amino acids. The CDR3 sequence is CAMRDRANTGELFF. CDR3 DNA: TGTGCCATGAGGGACAGGGCGAACACCGGGGAGCTGTTTTTT.

The chain combines TRBV3-1 with TRBJ2-7; D is unresolved. The CDR3 loop spans 13 amino acids. The V and J ends lost 2 bases and 7 bases respectively, with 12 bases between them. CDR1 is LGHDT, CDR2 YNNKEL, per germline (reference sequence). The CDR3: CASSQTSLGEQYF. For the CDR3, the DNA is TGTGCCAGCAGCCAAACCTCCCTGGGAGAGCAGTACTTC.

The gene calls are TRBV18 and TRBJ2-3, with 14 bases lining up with TRBD2. Trimming at V came to 2 bases and at J to 6 bases, leaving 7 bases not matched to a gene. This CDR3 is 17 amino acids long. CDR1 KGHSH and CDR2 LQKENI come from the germline V gene. CDR3 region: CASSPRGTSGSSDTQYF. In nucleotides, the CDR3 is TGTGCCAGCTCACCAAGGGGGACTAGCGGGAGTTCGGATACGCAGTATTTT.

The rearrangement joins TRBV6-5 to TRBJ1-6; unclear D gene. Germline CDR1 and CDR2: MNHEY and SVGAGI. The CDR3 has 14 residues. The V and J ends lost 2 bases and 0 bases respectively, with 2 bases between them. Here the CDR3 DNA reads TGTGCCAGCAGTTACAGCTCCTATAATTCACCCCTCCACTTT. This translates into CASSYSSYNSPLHF.

The J gene is TRBJ1-5, the V gene TRBV7-6, with a possible D match to TRBD1 (6 bases). V was cut by 2 bases and J by 0 bases, with 8 bases left in between. CDR3 length equals 15 residues. The germline gives CDR1 SGHVS, CDR2 FNYEAQ. CDR3 nucleotide sequence: TGTGCCAGCAGCTTAACGGACAGTAGCAATCAGCCCCAGCATTTT. Its translation is CASSLTDSSNQPQHF.

The chain couples TRBV24-1 to TRBJ2-3; 10 bases are shared with TRBD2. The CDR3 contains 17 residues. The germline V gene has CDR1 KGHDR and CDR2 SFDVKD. Trimming took 4 bases from V and 3 from J; bases not matched to a gene: 9. This CDR3 reads CATSDSSGRTGTDTQYF. CDR3 sequence (DNA): TGTGCCACCAGTGACTCTAGCGGGAGAACTGGGACAGATACGCAGTATTTT.

The V call is TRBV29-1, the J call TRBJ1-4; D gene unclear. Germline CDR1 SQVTM, CDR2 ANQGSEA. Trimming took 1 base from V and 5 from J, leaving 14 bases between them. The CDR3 totals 15 residues. CDR3 in DNA: TGCAGCGTTGAAGGTTTTTCAGGCGGAAATGAAAAACTGTTTTTT. It yields the protein CSVEGFSGGNEKLFF.

The genes are TRBV19 and TRBJ1-1; D gene uncertain. Germline CDR1 reads LNHDA; CDR2 reads SQIVND (reference sequence). The CDR3 runs to 13 residues. V shed 9 bases and J shed 1 base, with 12 bases lying between them. The DNA of the CDR3 is TGTGCCAGCAACAACGGACGGAACACTGAAGCTTTCTTT. Amino acids: CASNNGRNTEAFF.

The CDR3 loop reads CASSTGPVANYGYTF. The CDR3 DNA reads as TGTGCCAGTAGTACCGGCCCCGTAGCTAACTATGGCTACACCTTC. The J gene is TRBJ1-2, the V gene TRBV19; D gene ambiguous. This CDR3 has 15 residues. In germline, CDR1 is LNHDA, CDR2 SQIVND (reference sequence). Trimming removed 4 bases from V and 0 bases from J, with 12 bases in between.

The gene calls are TRBV20-1 and TRBJ2-5, with TRBD2 as a possible D gene (5 bases). The germline V gene encodes CDR1 DFQATT and CDR2 SNEGSKA (reference sequence). The V end lost 1 base, the J end lost 2 bases, and 8 bases lay between the germline ends. The CDR3 sequence is 13 residues long. CDR3 in DNA: TGCAGTGCTAGAGTAACGGGACAAGAGACCCAGTACTTC. This encodes CSARVTGQETQYF.